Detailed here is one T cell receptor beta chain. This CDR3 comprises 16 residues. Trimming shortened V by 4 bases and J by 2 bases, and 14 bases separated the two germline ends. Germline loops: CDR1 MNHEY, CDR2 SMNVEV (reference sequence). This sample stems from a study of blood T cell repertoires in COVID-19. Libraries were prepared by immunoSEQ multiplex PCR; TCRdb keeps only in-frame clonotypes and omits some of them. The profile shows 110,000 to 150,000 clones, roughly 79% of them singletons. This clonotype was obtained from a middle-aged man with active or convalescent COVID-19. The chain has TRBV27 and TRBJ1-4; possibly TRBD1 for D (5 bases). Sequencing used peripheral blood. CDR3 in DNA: TGTGCCAGCAGTTCCCTCGGGGGGATGACTAATGAAAAACTGTTTTTT. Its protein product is CASSSLGGMTNEKLFF.